This TCR beta chain was recorded in a study of T cells after posttransplantation cyclophosphamide. Busulfan-fludarabine conditioning, marrow transplant, and cyclophosphamide on days +3 and +4 were administered. Study-wide results and limits: Donor-recipient repertoire similarity was low at 1-2 months, rising over year one. After PTCy, TRB diversity resembled that of CNI/methotrexate controls. TRB overlap between skin or GI tissue T cells and blood was limited.

A word on this clone: Its specificity is unknown.

The CDR3 is made up of 14 amino acids. CDR1 and CDR2 from the germline V gene are MNHNS and SASEGT. V trimming: 5 bases; J trimming: 4 bases; junction bases outside the gene matches: 2. Sequenced by immunoSEQ multiplex PCR; TCRdb stores in-frame clones only, minus some. The sample lists about 36,000 clones; around 78% were seen once. The rearrangement links TRBV6-1 to TRBJ2-1; 10 bases fit TRBD2. The sample here was CD4+ T cells sorted from blood, taken around 2,000 days after a stem cell transplant with posttransplant cyclophosphamide. This TCR derives from a female patient between 40 and 50 years old who received an allogeneic stem cell transplant from a related donor, was CMV-positive, and had no GVHD. The graft donor may be the source of some T cells. The CDR3 bases are TGTGCCAGCAGTTTAGCGGGGGGTTACAATGAGCAGTTCTTC. Residues: CASSLAGGYNEQFF.